Listed below are T cell receptor beta chains from one sample, sequenced in a study of T cells in Graves' hyperthyroidism and ophthalmopathy. TCRdb re-called the multiplex PCR reads with MiXCR, one entry per CDR3 protein. The table includes about 840,000 distinct CDR3 sequences, over 35% detected once. The source material was blood. The receptors were sampled from a man younger than 35 with Graves' hyperthyroidism. CDR3s include the opening cysteine and the closing phenylalanine or tryptophan. D genes are given only for firm matches. Size is stated for part of the rows, as once, few or many counts, or as a class when the clone is expanded.

J gene: TRBJ2-7; clone size: few; V gene: TRBV11-2; D gene: NA; CDR3 protein: CASSFYTGTYEQYF; CDR3 DNA: TGTGCCAGCAGCTTCTACACAGGGACCTACGAGCAGTACTTC
J gene: TRBJ1-2; clone size: many; V gene: TRBV2; D gene: TRBD1; CDR3 protein: CASSLGTASGYTF; CDR3 DNA: TGTGCCAGCAGTCTTGGGACAGCCAGTGGCTACACCTTC
J gene: TRBJ2-3; clone size: NA; V gene: TRBV15; D gene: TRBD2; CDR3 protein: CATRREGSTDTQYF; CDR3 DNA: TGTGCCACCCGCCGGGAGGGGAGCACAGATACGCAGTATTTT
J gene: TRBJ2-6; clone size: NA; V gene: TRBV29-1; D gene: NA; CDR3 protein: CSVDPGANVLTF; CDR3 DNA: TGCAGCGTTGACCCAGGGGCCAACGTCCTGACTTTC
J gene: TRBJ2-5; clone size: many; V gene: TRBV12-3/TRBV12-4; D gene: TRBD2; CDR3 protein: CASSFSGGPETQYF; CDR3 DNA: TGTGCCAGCAGTTTTAGCGGGGGGCCAGAGACCCAGTACTTC
J gene: TRBJ1-6; clone size: few; V gene: TRBV12-3/TRBV12-4; D gene: NA; CDR3 protein: CASSLEGMMGSPLHF; CDR3 DNA: TGTGCCAGCAGTTTGGAGGGGATGATGGGTTCACCCCTCCACTTT
J gene: TRBJ2-7; clone size: few; V gene: TRBV14; D gene: NA; CDR3 protein: CASSHRPGSSYEQYF; CDR3 DNA: TGTGCCAGCAGCCATAGGCCAGGGAGCTCCTACGAGCAGTACTTC
J gene: TRBJ2-7; clone size: NA; V gene: TRBV7-2; D gene: TRBD1; CDR3 protein: CASSFPGTGDYNEQYF; CDR3 DNA: TGTGCCAGCAGCTTCCCCGGGACAGGGGATTACAATGAGCAGTACTTC
J gene: TRBJ1-3; clone size: few; V gene: TRBV7-3; D gene: NA; CDR3 protein: CASSLNLPDSGNTIYF; CDR3 DNA: TGTGCCAGCAGCTTAAACCTTCCTGACTCTGGAAACACCATATATTTT
J gene: TRBJ1-4; clone size: NA; V gene: TRBV25-1; D gene: NA; CDR3 protein: CASSDLGGEKLFF; CDR3 DNA: TGTGCCAGCAGTGATCTCGGCGGTGAAAAACTGTTTTTT
J gene: TRBJ1-2; clone size: NA; V gene: TRBV5-6; D gene: TRBD1; CDR3 protein: CASSLPGTGGDYGYTF; CDR3 DNA: TGTGCCAGCAGCTTACCAGGGACAGGGGGCGACTATGGCTACACCTTC
J gene: TRBJ2-2; clone size: few; V gene: TRBV24-1; D gene: NA; CDR3 protein: CATSDLQRGELFF; CDR3 DNA: TGTGCCACCAGTGATTTGCAGCGCGGGGAGCTGTTTTTT
J gene: TRBJ2-7; clone size: few; V gene: TRBV13; D gene: NA; CDR3 protein: CASSLPGHSYEQYF; CDR3 DNA: TGTGCCAGCAGCCTACCGGGGCACTCCTACGAGCAGTACTTC
J gene: TRBJ1-5; clone size: NA; V gene: TRBV7-2; D gene: NA; CDR3 protein: CASSPPLGPQHF; CDR3 DNA: TGTGCCAGCAGTCCCCCCTTGGGGCCCCAGCATTTT
J gene: TRBJ1-6; clone size: NA; V gene: TRBV9; D gene: NA; CDR3 protein: CASSGRLQDAPLHF; CDR3 DNA: TGTGCCAGCAGCGGGCGGCTGCAAGACGCACCCCTCCATTTT
J gene: TRBJ1-5; clone size: few; V gene: TRBV12-3/TRBV12-4; D gene: NA; CDR3 protein: CASSPTPRNQPQHF; CDR3 DNA: TGTGCCAGCAGCCCGACCCCCCGCAATCAGCCCCAGCATTTT
J gene: TRBJ2-5; clone size: once; V gene: TRBV6-2/TRBV6-3; D gene: TRBD1; CDR3 protein: CASSYISGSGGLFAQETQYF; CDR3 DNA: TGTGCCAGCAGTTACATCTCGGGGTCAGGGGGCTTGTTCGCCCAAGAGACCCAGTACTTC
J gene: TRBJ1-1; clone size: NA; V gene: TRBV12-3/TRBV12-4; D gene: NA; CDR3 protein: CASADLGDTEAFF; CDR3 DNA: TGTGCCAGCGCGGACCTCGGCGACACTGAAGCTTTCTTT
J gene: TRBJ2-7; clone size: NA; V gene: TRBV7-9; D gene: NA; CDR3 protein: CASSLATGPYEQYF; CDR3 DNA: TGTGCCAGCAGCTTAGCGACAGGACCCTACGAGCAGTACTTC
J gene: TRBJ2-5; clone size: NA; V gene: TRBV29-1; D gene: NA; CDR3 protein: CSVVQVDETQYF; CDR3 DNA: TGCAGCGTTGTCCAGGTAGATGAGACCCAGTACTTC
J gene: TRBJ1-5; clone size: NA; V gene: TRBV7-6; D gene: NA; CDR3 protein: CASSLTLGGYNQPQHF; CDR3 DNA: TGTGCCAGCAGCTTAACCCTCGGGGGGTATAACCAGCCCCAGCATTTT
J gene: TRBJ2-7; clone size: NA; V gene: TRBV6-1; D gene: TRBD2; CDR3 protein: CASSEILAGDNEQYF; CDR3 DNA: TGTGCCAGCAGTGAAATTTTAGCGGGAGATAACGAGCAGTACTTC
J gene: TRBJ1-1; clone size: NA; V gene: TRBV15; D gene: NA; CDR3 protein: CATSSPPYAEAFF; CDR3 DNA: TGTGCCACCAGCAGCCCCCCTTATGCTGAAGCTTTCTTT
J gene: TRBJ1-1; clone size: NA; V gene: TRBV12-3/TRBV12-4; D gene: NA; CDR3 protein: CASNTDIPGTEAFF; CDR3 DNA: TGTGCCAGCAATACCGACATCCCGGGGACTGAAGCTTTCTTT
J gene: TRBJ2-5; clone size: few; V gene: TRBV20-1; D gene: TRBD1; CDR3 protein: CSANPRDRGLGETQYF; CDR3 DNA: TGCAGTGCAAACCCTCGGGACAGGGGGCTTGGAGAGACCCAGTACTTC
J gene: TRBJ2-7; clone size: NA; V gene: TRBV7-2; D gene: NA; CDR3 protein: CASSAGGGGPSYEQYF; CDR3 DNA: TGTGCCAGCAGCGCAGGGGGTGGGGGGCCTTCCTACGAGCAGTACTTC
J gene: TRBJ1-4; clone size: NA; V gene: TRBV11-1; D gene: NA; CDR3 protein: CASSLWGGQEKLFF; CDR3 DNA: TGTGCCAGCAGCCTATGGGGGGGTCAGGAAAAACTGTTTTTT
J gene: TRBJ1-2; clone size: many; V gene: TRBV15; D gene: NA; CDR3 protein: CATSRDRMDGYTF; CDR3 DNA: TGTGCCACCAGCAGGGACCGTATGGATGGCTACACCTTC